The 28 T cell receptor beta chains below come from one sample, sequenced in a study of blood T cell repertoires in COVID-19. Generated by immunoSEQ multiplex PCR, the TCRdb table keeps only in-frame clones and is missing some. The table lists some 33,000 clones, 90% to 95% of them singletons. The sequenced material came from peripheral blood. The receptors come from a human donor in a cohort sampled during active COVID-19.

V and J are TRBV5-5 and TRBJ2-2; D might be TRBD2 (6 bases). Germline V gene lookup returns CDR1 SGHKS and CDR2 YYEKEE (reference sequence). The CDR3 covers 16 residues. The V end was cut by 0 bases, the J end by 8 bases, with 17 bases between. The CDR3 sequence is CASSLAGTPWNGELFF. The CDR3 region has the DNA TGTGCCAGCAGCTTGGCGGGGACTCCCTGGAATGGGGAGCTGTTTTTT.

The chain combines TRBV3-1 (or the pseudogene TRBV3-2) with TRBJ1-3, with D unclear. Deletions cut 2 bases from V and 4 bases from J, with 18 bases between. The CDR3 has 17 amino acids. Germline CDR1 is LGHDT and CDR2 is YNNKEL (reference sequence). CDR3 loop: CASSQSLSVAVGNTIYF. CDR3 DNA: TGTGCCAGCAGCCAATCATTGAGTGTCGCGGTGGGAAACACCATATATTTT.

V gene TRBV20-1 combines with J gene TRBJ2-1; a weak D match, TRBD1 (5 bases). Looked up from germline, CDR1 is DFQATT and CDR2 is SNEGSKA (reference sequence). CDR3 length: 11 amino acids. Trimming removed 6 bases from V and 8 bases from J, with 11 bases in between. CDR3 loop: CSASDIYEQFF. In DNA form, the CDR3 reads TGCAGTGCCTCGGACATTTATGAGCAGTTCTTC.

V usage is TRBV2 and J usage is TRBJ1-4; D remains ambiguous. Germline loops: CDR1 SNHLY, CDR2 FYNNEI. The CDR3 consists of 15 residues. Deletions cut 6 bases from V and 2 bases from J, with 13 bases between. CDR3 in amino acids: CASSRGLSTNEKLFF. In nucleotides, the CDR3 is TGTGCCAGCAGCCGTGGACTGAGTACTAATGAAAAACTGTTTTTT.

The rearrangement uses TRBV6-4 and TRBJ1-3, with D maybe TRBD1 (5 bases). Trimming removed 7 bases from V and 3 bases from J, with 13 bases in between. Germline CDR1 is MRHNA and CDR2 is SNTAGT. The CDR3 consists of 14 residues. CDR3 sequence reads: CASTNPGLGNTIYF. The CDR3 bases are TGTGCCAGCACCAACCCGGGACTTGGAAACACCATATATTTT.

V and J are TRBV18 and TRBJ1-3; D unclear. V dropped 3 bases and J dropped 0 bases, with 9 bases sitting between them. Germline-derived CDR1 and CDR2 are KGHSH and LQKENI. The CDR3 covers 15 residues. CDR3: CASSPSDSSGNTIYF. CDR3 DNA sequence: TGTGCCAGCTCACCTTCGGACTCCTCTGGAAACACCATATATTTT.

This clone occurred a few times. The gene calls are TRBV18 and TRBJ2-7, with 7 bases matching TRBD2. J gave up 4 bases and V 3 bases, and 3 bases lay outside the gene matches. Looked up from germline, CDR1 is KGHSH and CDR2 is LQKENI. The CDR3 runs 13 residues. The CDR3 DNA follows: TGTGCCAGCTCACCGGGGGGGGATTACGAGCAGTACGTC. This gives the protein CASSPGGDYEQYV.

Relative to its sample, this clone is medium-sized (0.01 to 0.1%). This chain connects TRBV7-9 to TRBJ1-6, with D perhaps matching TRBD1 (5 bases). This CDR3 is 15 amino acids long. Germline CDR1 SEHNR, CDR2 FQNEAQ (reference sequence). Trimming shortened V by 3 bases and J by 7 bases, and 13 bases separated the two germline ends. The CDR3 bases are TGTGCCAGCAGCTTTGTGTTTGGGGGGAATTCACCCCTCCACTTT. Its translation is CASSFVFGGNSPLHF.

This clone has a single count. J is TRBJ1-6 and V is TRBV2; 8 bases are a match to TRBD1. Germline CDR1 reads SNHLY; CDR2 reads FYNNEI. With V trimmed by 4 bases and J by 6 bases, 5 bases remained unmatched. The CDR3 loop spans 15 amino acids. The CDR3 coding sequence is TGTGCCAGCAGTGTGCAGGGGGCAATTAATTCACCCCTCCACTTT. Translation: CASSVQGAINSPLHF.

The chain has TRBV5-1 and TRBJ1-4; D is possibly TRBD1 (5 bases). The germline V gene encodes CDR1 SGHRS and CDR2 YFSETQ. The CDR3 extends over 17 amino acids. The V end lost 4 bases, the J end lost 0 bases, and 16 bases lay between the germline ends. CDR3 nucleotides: TGCGCCAGCAGCCTACCCTCGACAGATACAACTAATGAAAAACTGTTTTTT. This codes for CASSLPSTDTTNEKLFF.

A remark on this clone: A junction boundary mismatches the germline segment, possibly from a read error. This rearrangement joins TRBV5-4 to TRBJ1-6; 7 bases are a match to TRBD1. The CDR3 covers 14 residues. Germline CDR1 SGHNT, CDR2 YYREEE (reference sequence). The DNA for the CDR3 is TGTGTCAGCAGCTTGGAAAACAGGGGTTCACCCCTCCACTTT. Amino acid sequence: CVSSLENRGSPLHF.

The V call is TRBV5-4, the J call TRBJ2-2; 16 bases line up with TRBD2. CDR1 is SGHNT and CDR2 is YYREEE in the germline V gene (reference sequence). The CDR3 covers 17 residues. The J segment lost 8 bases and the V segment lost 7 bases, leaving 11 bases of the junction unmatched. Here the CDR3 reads CASGRGTSGGAGGELFF. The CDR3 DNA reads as TGTGCCAGCGGCCGTGGGACTAGCGGGGGGGCCGGAGGGGAGCTGTTTTTT.

CDR3 sequence: CACSNYPPGQEDTEAFF. The CDR3, as DNA: TGTGCCTGTAGTAATTATCCTCCGGGACAGGAGGACACTGAAGCTTTCTTT. The rearrangement links TRBV30 to TRBJ1-1; TRBD1 aligns across 8 bases. V dropped 6 bases and J dropped 3; count of bases not matched to a gene: 18. The germline V gene has CDR1 GTSNPN and CDR2 SVGIG (reference sequence). This CDR3 region has 17 residues.

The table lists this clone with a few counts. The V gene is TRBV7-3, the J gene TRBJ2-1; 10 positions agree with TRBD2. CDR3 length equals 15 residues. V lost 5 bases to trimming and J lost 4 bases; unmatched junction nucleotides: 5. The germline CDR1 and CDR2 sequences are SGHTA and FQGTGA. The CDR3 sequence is CASSPLAGAYNEQFF. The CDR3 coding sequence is TGTGCCAGCAGCCCCCTAGCGGGAGCTTACAATGAGCAGTTCTTC.

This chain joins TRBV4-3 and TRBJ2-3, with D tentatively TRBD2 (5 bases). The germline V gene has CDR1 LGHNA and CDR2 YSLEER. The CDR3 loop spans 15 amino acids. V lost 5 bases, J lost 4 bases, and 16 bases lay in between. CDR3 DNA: TGCGCCAGCAGCTTGACTCGAGGCGGGTCAGATACGCAGTATTTT. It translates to CASSLTRGGSDTQYF.

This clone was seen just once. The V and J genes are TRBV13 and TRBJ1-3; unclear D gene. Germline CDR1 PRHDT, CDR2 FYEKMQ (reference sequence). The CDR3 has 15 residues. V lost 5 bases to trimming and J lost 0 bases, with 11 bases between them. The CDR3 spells CASSRTWSSGNTIYF. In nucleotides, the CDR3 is TGTGCCAGCAGCCGCACCTGGAGCTCTGGAAACACCATATATTTT.

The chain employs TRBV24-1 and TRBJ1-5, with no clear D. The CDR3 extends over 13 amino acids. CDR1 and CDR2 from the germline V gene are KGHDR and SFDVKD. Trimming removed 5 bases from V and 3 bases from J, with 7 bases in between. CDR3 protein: CATSAEANQPQHF. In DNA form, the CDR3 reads TGTGCCACCAGTGCTGAGGCCAATCAGCCCCAGCATTTT.

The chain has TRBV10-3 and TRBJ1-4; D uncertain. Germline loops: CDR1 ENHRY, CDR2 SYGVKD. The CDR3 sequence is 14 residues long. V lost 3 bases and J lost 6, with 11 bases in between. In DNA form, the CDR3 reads TGTGCCATCAGTGAACGGGGTGGTGATGAAAAACTGTTTTTT. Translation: CAISERGGDEKLFF.

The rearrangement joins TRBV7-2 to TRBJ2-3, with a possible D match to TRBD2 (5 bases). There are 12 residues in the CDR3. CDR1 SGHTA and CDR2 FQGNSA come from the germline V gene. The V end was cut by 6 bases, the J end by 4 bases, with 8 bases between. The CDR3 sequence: CASRGSADTQYF. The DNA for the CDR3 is TGTGCCAGCAGGGGGAGCGCAGATACGCAGTATTTT.

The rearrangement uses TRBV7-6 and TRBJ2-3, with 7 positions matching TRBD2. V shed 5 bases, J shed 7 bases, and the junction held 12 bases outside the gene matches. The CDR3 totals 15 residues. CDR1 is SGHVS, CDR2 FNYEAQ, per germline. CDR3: CASSLGTNSPHTQYF. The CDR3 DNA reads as TGTGCCAGCAGCCTAGGGACTAACTCGCCACATACGCAGTATTTT.

The DNA of the CDR3 is TGCAGCGTTCGACTAGTTAGCAATGAGCAGTTCTTC. Translating it yields CSVRLVSNEQFF. V usage is TRBV29-1 and J usage is TRBJ2-1; D may be TRBD2 (6 bases). Looked up from germline, CDR1 is SQVTM and CDR2 is ANQGSEA. Trimming pared 5 bases from V and 6 bases from J, leaving 11 bases between. The CDR3 is 12 amino acids.

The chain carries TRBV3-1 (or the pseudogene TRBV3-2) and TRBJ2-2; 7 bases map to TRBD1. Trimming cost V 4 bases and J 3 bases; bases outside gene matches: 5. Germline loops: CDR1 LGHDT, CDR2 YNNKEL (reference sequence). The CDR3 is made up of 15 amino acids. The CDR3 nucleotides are TGTGCCAGCAGCCTGGGGGACAGACACACCGGGGAGCTGTTTTTT. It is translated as CASSLGDRHTGELFF.

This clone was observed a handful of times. CDR3 sequence reads: CASSLNRGMNTEAFF. The CDR3 nucleotides read TGCGCCAGCAGCTTGAACAGGGGGATGAACACTGAAGCTTTCTTT. The rearrangement joins TRBV5-1 to TRBJ1-1, with TRBD1 matching 8 bases. This CDR3 is 15 amino acids long. Germline V CDR1 and CDR2: SGHRS, YFSETQ. The V gene end was trimmed by 1 base and the J gene end by 0 bases; junction bases not matched to a gene: 2.

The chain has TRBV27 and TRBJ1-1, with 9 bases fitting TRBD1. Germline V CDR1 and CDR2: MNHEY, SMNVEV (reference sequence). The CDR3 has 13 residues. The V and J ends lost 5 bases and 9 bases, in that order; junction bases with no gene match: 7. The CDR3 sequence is CASSEDRGIKAFF. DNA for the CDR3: TGTGCCAGCAGTGAGGACAGGGGAATCAAAGCTTTCTTT.

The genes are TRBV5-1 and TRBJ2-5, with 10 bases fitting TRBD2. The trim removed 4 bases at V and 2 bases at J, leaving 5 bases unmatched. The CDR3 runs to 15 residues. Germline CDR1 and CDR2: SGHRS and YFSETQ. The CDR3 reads CASSLILAGQETQYF. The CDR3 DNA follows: TGCGCCAGCAGCCTGATACTAGCGGGGCAAGAGACCCAGTACTTC.

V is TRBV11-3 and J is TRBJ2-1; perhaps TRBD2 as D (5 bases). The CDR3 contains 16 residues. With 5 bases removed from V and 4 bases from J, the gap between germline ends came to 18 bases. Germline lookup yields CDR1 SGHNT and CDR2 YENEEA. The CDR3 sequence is CASSPLRETPYNEQFF. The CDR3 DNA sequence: TGTGCCAGCAGCCCTCTTAGGGAGACGCCGTACAATGAGCAGTTCTTC.

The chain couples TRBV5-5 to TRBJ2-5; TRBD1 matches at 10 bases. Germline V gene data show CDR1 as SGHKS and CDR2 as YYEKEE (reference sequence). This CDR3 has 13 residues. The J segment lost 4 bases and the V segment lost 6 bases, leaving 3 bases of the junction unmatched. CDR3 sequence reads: CASTRTGGETQYF. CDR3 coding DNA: TGTGCCAGCACCAGGACAGGGGGAGAGACCCAGTACTTC.

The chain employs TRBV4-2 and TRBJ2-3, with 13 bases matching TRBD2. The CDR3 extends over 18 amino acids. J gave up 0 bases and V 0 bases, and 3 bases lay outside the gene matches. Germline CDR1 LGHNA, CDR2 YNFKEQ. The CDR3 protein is CASSQEWGLAGSTDTQYF. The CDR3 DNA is TGTGCCAGCAGCCAAGAGTGGGGACTAGCGGGGAGCACAGATACGCAGTATTTT.